This TCR beta chain emerged from a study of T cell responses to AZD1222 COVID-19 vaccine. The repertoire was sequenced with immunoSEQ multiplex PCR; TCRdb's copy has only in-frame clones and lacks some. The data show some 170,000 clones, around nine tenths seen once. The V end was cut by 6 bases, the J end by 0 bases, with 15 bases between. The CDR3 loop spans 15 amino acids. CDR1 is MRHNA and CDR2 is SNTAGT in the germline V gene. This sample comprised peripheral blood, obtained on day 0 of AZD1222 vaccination. The TCR sequence derives from an adult in good health. This chain connects TRBV6-4 to TRBJ2-7, with a weak D call TRBD2 (5 bases). The CDR3 reads CASRLHGESSYEQYF. CDR3 DNA sequence: TGTGCCAGCAGACTCCACGGGGAGAGCTCCTACGAGCAGTACTTC.